This T cell receptor gamma chain was recorded in a study of gamma delta lymphoproliferative disorders and STAT genes. About the research overall: Each gamma-chain library started from at least 50 ng of genomic DNA, using the LymphoTrack Dx TCRG Assay. For the delta chain, EuroClonality-NGS standard procedure was applied. Points from the study as a whole: Apart from two gamma clonotypes, major patient clonotypes were public.

Worth noting for this clone: The target antigen is unknown.

Sequencing used genomic DNA taken from PBMCs of patients and controls. Controls were healthy adult blood donors matched for age and sex. TCRdb repeated clone calling on the multiplex PCR reads with CATT. Of 4,000 to 4,500 gamma-chain clones listed, about 7% are singletons. Germline CDR1 and CDR2: GITISATS and ISYDGTV (reference sequence). J was trimmed by 3 bases and V by 9 bases; bases with no gene match: 5. This CDR3 spans 11 amino acids. This clonotype was obtained from a human donor in good health. Sequenced sample: blood. The gene calls are TRGV9 and TRGJ1 or TRGJ2. TCRdb lists no J gene, so it was determined here by aligning the DNA to germline. The CDR3: CALGGYYKKLF. The CDR3, as DNA: TGTGCCTTGGGAGGTTATTATAAGAAACTCTTT.